This T cell receptor beta chain emerged from a study of shared clonotypes between healthy human individuals. For this clone: The antigen is not known.

At a deep level, the assay was run. Assay: immunoSEQ multiplex PCR; the TCRdb copy retains only in-frame clones and omits some. This repertoire shows more than 80,000 clones, about two thirds found once; its top ten account for roughly 40%. J gave up 7 bases and V 3 bases, and 11 bases lay outside the gene matches. Germline loops: CDR1 SQVTM, CDR2 ANQGSEA. The CDR3 sequence is 15 residues long. Study-wide findings and caveats: Clonotypes that were shared across a handful of donors made up roughly 5% of naive CD4 clonotypes. Clonotype sharing among donors likely depends on sequencing depth.

The sequence derives from a man aged 25 to 45 in good health. The chain joins TRBV29-1 to TRBJ2-1; TRBD2 matches 8 bases. Input material: memory CD8+ T cells sorted from blood. Subset meaning: CD45RO+ cells pooled with CCR7-negative TemRA cells. For the CDR3, the DNA is TGCAGCGTTGAGGCTGGGGGGACTAGGCTAAATGAGCAGTTCTTC. Translation: CSVEAGGTRLNEQFF.